This entry concerns a single T cell receptor (beta chain). Its antigen target is currently unknown. One base away there is no much larger clone; base qualities are not given. Libraries were made using the immunoSEQ multiplex PCR assay. Rearranged TCR beta chain sequences were amplified with the hsTCRB Kit following the manufacturer's protocol. TCRB libraries were sequenced on an Illumina MiSeq. The authors processed their data as follows. Demultiplexing, trimming and gene mapping were performed with the kit vendor's proprietary platform. TCRdb carries this immuneACCESS record with in-frame sequences only. Its versions omit some clonotypes, under half of them owing to an unresolved V gene in the studies checked, with the rest unexplained. From that table come the V and J calls and clone size; the DNA was used to work out D and trimming. The sample table records approximately 50,000 clones; around 80% of these occur just once. Less than 5% of the sample goes to the ten largest clones.

V loses 5 bases at its end and J loses 5 bases; junction bases beyond the gene matches: 8. The CDR3 spans 14 residues, from the cysteine through the phenylalanine. CDR3 DNA only is kept here, 42 bases in frame from base 1. CDR1 and CDR2 are read off the germline V gene as MNHEY and SVGAGI. The time point tag for this specimen amounts to: week 47, end of study. Every vaccine dose consisted of 300 ug of a 20-mer mutant IDH1 peptide in Montanide, administered subcutaneously together with topical imiquimod. Patients received eight vaccinations in weeks 1, 3, 5, 7, 11, 15, 19 and 23, corresponding to visits V03 through V10. Newly diagnosed WHO grade 3 or 4 IDH1-mutant astrocytomas showing loss of nuclear ATRX were present in the donors. The samples were drawn from NOA16, a multicentre, single-arm, open-label phase I trial in Germany that tested a mutant IDH1 peptide vaccine in humans for the first time. Genomic DNA for TCRB sequencing was extracted from EDTA blood using the DNeasy Blood and Tissue Kit.

The data derive from a study of a mutant IDH1 vaccine in newly diagnosed glioma (dated by TCRdb to the early 2020s). About the investigation overall: Vaccination was initiated 4-6 weeks after radiotherapy alone, or concurrently with temozolomide cycles in the chemotherapy-containing groups. Of the approximately 30 treated patients, roughly 60% were male and approximately 40% were female, and the mean age was around 40 years. Before enrollment, patients had received standard therapy of radiotherapy alone, temozolomide alone, or radiochemotherapy with temozolomide; most received the combination. Visit V12 was the week-35 safety follow-up and visit V13 was the week-47 end of study. Peripheral blood was drawn at six visits: V03 (baseline), V05, V07, V10, V12 and V13. For exploratory analyses, longitudinal TCRB deep sequencing was carried out in about 25 treated patients wherever samples were available.

General study outcomes and caveats: The authors stated that sample limitations prevented analyses of patient blood samples from being reproduced. No apparent relationship was observed between pseudoprogression and alterations in the top peripheral T cell clonotypes detected by TCRB sequencing. Immune responses induced by the vaccine were seen in roughly 95% of patients across multiple MHC alleles. PBMC samples for TCRB deep sequencing were selected based on availability.

This TCR was recovered from a woman in her forties with glioma. Some clones in this sample may be carry-over from other donors' samples. The rearrangement combines TRBV6-5 with TRBJ2-5; 7 bases in the junction line up with TRBD1. This sample comprised PBMCs, obtained from a glioma patient whose treatment included an IDH1 peptide vaccine. The DNA sequence is given as TGTGCCAGCAGTCGCAGGGGGTGGTTGGAGACCCAGTACTTC. It codes for CASSRRGWLETQYF.